One sample yielded the 14 T cell receptor beta chains listed below, sequenced in a study of shared clonotypes between healthy human individuals (dated by TCRdb to the early 2020s). CD8 naive samples were obtained by positive selection for CCR7 among CD45RO-negative cells, yielding a CD45RA+CCR7+ population from which TemRA cells were excluded. Receptor amplification or capture employed the immunoSEQ multiplex PCR assay. TCRdb's version of the immuneACCESS table is confined to in-frame rearrangements and falls short of the full clone set. An unresolved V gene accounts for under half of the shortfall where checked; the remainder is of unknown origin. A total of around 1.9 million clones appear in this sample, roughly 91% of them only once. The ten most abundant clones make up around 1.7% of the sample. The sequenced material came from naive CD8+ T cells from PBMCs. What the cell subset or site label conveys for this sample: CD45RA+CCR7+. The receptors stem from a man in his late teens or twenties in good health. Some clones in this sample may be carry-over from other donors' samples.

This sequence joins TRBV10-3 and TRBJ2-7; no definite D call. Trimming stripped 0 bases from V and 6 bases from J, with 18 bases between. The germline CDR1 and CDR2 sequences are ENHRY and SYGVKD. CDR3 size: 16 residues. In DNA, the CDR3 is TGTGCCATCAGTGAGTCAGTCGGGCAGACCCGTCTCGAGCAGTACTTC. This sequence encodes CAISESVGQTRLEQYF.

The CDR3 sequence is CASSPGSFREQYF. DNA of the CDR3: TGTGCCAGCAGCCCAGGTAGCTTCCGCGAGCAGTACTTC. The chain employs TRBV27 and TRBJ2-7; D is uncertain. The germline gives CDR1 MNHEY, CDR2 SMNVEV (reference sequence). V lost 6 bases and J 6 bases, leaving 15 bases between the germline ends. The CDR3 contains 13 residues.

This clone was seen only a few times. This sequence joins TRBV9 and TRBJ1-1, with 7 nucleotides matching TRBD1. V lost 0 bases, J lost 10 bases, and 9 bases stayed unmatched. CDR3 length: 14 amino acids. Germline V gene lookup returns CDR1 SGDLS and CDR2 YYNGEE. CDR3 sequence reads: CASSVVVGGGGAFF. The CDR3 DNA reads TGTGCCAGCAGCGTAGTGGTAGGGGGCGGAGGAGCTTTCTTT.

J is TRBJ2-7 and V is TRBV7-6; possible D gene TRBD1, 5 bases. The CDR3 loop spans 16 amino acids. Germline V gene data show CDR1 as SGHVS and CDR2 as FNYEAQ. V was clipped by 1 base and J by 1 base, with 14 bases between them. The CDR3 region has the DNA TGTGCCAGCAGCTTAGAGGGTGGTAGGGGTTCCTACGAGCAGTACTTC. Protein product: CASSLEGGRGSYEQYF.

The chain has TRBV28 and TRBJ2-7; D is uncertain. From germline, CDR1 is MDHEN and CDR2 SYDVKM. The CDR3 spans 14 residues. Trimming removed 7 bases at V and 0 bases at J, with 13 bases between. CDR3 protein: CASTPVWSSYEQYF. Here the CDR3 DNA reads TGTGCCAGCACCCCCGTCTGGAGCTCCTACGAGCAGTACTTC.

This sequence joins TRBV2 and TRBJ1-2, with D possibly matching TRBD1 (6 bases). The V and J ends lost 10 bases and 8 bases respectively, with 29 bases between them. CDR1 and CDR2 (germline): SNHLY, FYNNEI. This CDR3 is 16 amino acids long. As DNA, the CDR3 is TGTGCCAAAGGGGCCCCTACACCGGGAGCAAGGGGGGGCTACACCTTC. It translates to CAKGAPTPGARGGYTF.

V usage is TRBV15 and J usage is TRBJ2-5, with a possible D match to TRBD1 (6 bases). The CDR3 spans 13 residues. CDR1 is LNHNV and CDR2 is YYDKDF in the germline V gene (reference sequence). With 5 bases removed from V and 5 bases from J, the gap between germline ends came to 12 bases. Here the CDR3 reads CATSPRGWETQYF. CDR3 sequence (DNA): TGTGCCACCAGCCCCAGGGGCTGGGAGACCCAGTACTTC. The whole variable domain, remainder taken from reference TRBV15 and TRBJ2-5, is DAMVIQNPRYQVTQFGKPVTLSCSQTLNHNVMYWYQQKSSQAPKLLFHYYDKDFNNEADTPDNFQSRRPNTSFCFLDIRSPGLGDTAMYLCATSPRGWETQYFGPGTRLLVL.

The chain is built from TRBV10-3 and TRBJ2-7; 7 nucleotides match TRBD1. The CDR3 totals 13 residues. The V segment lost 10 bases and the J segment 3 bases; nucleotides outside the gene matches: 9. CDR1 and CDR2 from the germline V gene are ENHRY and SYGVKD. CDR3 in amino acids: CASRQGPFYEQYF. The CDR3 DNA reads TGTGCCAGCCGACAGGGCCCCTTCTACGAGCAGTACTTC.

This chain connects TRBV4-3 to TRBJ1-2; D ambiguous. The CDR3 contains 17 residues. The V gene's germline CDR1 is LGHNA and CDR2 YSLEER. Trimming shortened V by 4 bases and J by 0 bases, and 18 bases separated the two germline ends. In DNA form, the CDR3 reads TGCGCCAGCAGCCCTAGTATTGTAACGGAGACTAACTATGGCTACACCTTC. Amino acid sequence: CASSPSIVTETNYGYTF.

The gene calls are TRBV10-3 and TRBJ2-7, with TRBD1 matching 9 bases. The germline CDR1 and CDR2 sequences are ENHRY and SYGVKD. Trimming removed 4 bases from V and 0 bases from J; junction bases left unmatched: 4. The CDR3 covers 15 residues. For the CDR3, the DNA is TGTGCCATCAGTGTTCGGGACAGGGTCTCCTACGAGCAGTACTTC. Encoded protein: CAISVRDRVSYEQYF.

The CDR3 here is CASSQVNPQETQYF. In nucleotides, the CDR3 is TGCGCCAGCAGCCAAGTCAACCCTCAAGAGACCCAGTACTTC. V and J are TRBV4-1 and TRBJ2-5; unclear D gene. The CDR3 has 14 amino acids. The germline gives CDR1 MGHRA, CDR2 YSYEKL. Trimming stripped 1 base from V and 2 bases from J, with 8 bases between.

The chain recombines TRBV4-1 with TRBJ1-2; no definite D call. Germline V gene lookup returns CDR1 MGHRA and CDR2 YSYEKL. Between the trimmed V and J ends, which lost 1 base and 1 base, there was a span of 7 bases. The CDR3 length is 14 residues. The CDR3: CASSQAPLNYGYTF. The CDR3 DNA is TGCGCCAGCAGCCAAGCCCCACTTAACTATGGCTACACCTTC.

With respect to this clone: At the DNA level, this CDR3 is encoded by other sequences in the same sample as well. The chain links TRBV6-5 to TRBJ2-1, with 12 bases fitting TRBD2. The CDR3 runs to 15 residues. From germline, CDR1 is MNHEY and CDR2 SVGAGI. The trim removed 5 bases at V and 4 bases at J, leaving 3 bases unmatched. In nucleotides, the CDR3 is TGTGCCAGCAGTCTGACTAGCGGGAGTTACAATGAGCAGTTCTTC. It yields the protein CASSLTSGSYNEQFF.

The chain recombines TRBV7-8 with TRBJ1-1; 9 bases line up with TRBD1. This CDR3 comprises 15 residues. In germline, CDR1 is SGHVS, CDR2 FQNEAQ. The junction had 9 bases not matched to a gene; V was cut back by 5 bases and J by 5 bases. In DNA form, the CDR3 reads TGTGCCAGCAGCACATACAGGGGGCGCGGAACTGAAGCTTTCTTT. Amino acids: CASSTYRGRGTEAFF.